What follows are 29 T cell receptor beta chains derived from one specimen sequenced in a study of shared clonotypes between healthy human individuals. Produced via immunoSEQ multiplex PCR; TCRdb's table is partial and in-frame only. Of roughly 600,000 clones in the sample, roughly 98% were seen once. Naive CD8 cells comprised CD45RO-negative, CCR7-positively selected cells, excluding terminally differentiated effector memory CD45RA+ cells. What was sequenced was naive CD8+ T cells sorted from blood. Receptors were obtained from a man between 25 and 39 years old in good health.

The chain employs TRBV9 and TRBJ1-3; the D is unclear. The V end was cut by 0 bases, the J end by 0 bases, with 13 bases between. Germline CDR1 and CDR2: SGDLS and YYNGEE. CDR3 length equals 17 residues. The CDR3 here is CASSVEVSPHSGNTIYF. The CDR3 region has the DNA TGTGCCAGCAGCGTAGAAGTCAGTCCACACTCTGGAAACACCATATATTTT.

The genes are TRBV7-9 and TRBJ2-7; the D gene could be TRBD1 or TRBD2 (5 bases each). Trimming pared 3 bases from V and 6 bases from J, leaving 24 bases between. This CDR3 region has 17 residues. Germline lookup yields CDR1 SEHNR and CDR2 FQNEAQ (reference sequence). The CDR3 is CASSFSRGRGSLAEQYF. In DNA, the CDR3 is TGTGCCAGCAGCTTTTCTCGGGGCCGGGGAAGCCTAGCCGAGCAGTACTTC.

This chain uses TRBV27 with TRBJ2-7; a weak D match, TRBD2 (5 bases). Germline loops: CDR1 MNHEY, CDR2 SMNVEV (reference sequence). The CDR3 is 14 amino acids. With 4 bases removed from V and 0 bases from J, the gap between germline ends came to 10 bases. The CDR3 sequence: CASSYSESSYEQYF. The CDR3 DNA sequence: TGTGCCAGCAGTTATAGCGAGAGCTCCTACGAGCAGTACTTC.

This clone appeared once. The chain couples TRBV18 to TRBJ2-7; 7 nucleotides line up with TRBD1. Germline V gives CDR1 KGHSH, CDR2 LQKENI. The V and J ends lost 6 bases and 1 base, in that order; junction bases with no gene match: 9. The CDR3 spans 15 residues. The CDR3 protein is CASSPRGFYSYEQYF. The DNA for the CDR3 is TGTGCCAGCTCTCCCAGGGGGTTTTATTCCTACGAGCAGTACTTC.

The chain recombines TRBV9 with TRBJ2-5; possibly TRBD1 for D (6 bases). Germline CDR1 reads SGDLS; CDR2 reads YYNGEE. V dropped 4 bases and J dropped 2 bases, with 15 bases sitting between them. The CDR3 covers 15 residues. The CDR3 sequence: CASSPRWGPQETQYF. CDR3 in DNA: TGTGCCAGCAGCCCGCGTTGGGGGCCTCAAGAGACCCAGTACTTC.

This clone came up once. Additional DNA sequences in this sample encode the identical CDR3. The rearrangement uses TRBV27 and TRBJ2-7; TRBD2 matches 11 bases. The CDR3 is 14 amino acids. The V gene's germline CDR1 is MNHEY and CDR2 SMNVEV (reference sequence). The V gene end was trimmed by 6 bases and the J gene end by 4 bases; junction bases not matched to a gene: 5. The CDR3 sequence is CASSLAGGGYEQYF. In nucleotides, the CDR3 is TGTGCCAGCAGCCTAGCGGGAGGAGGTTACGAGCAGTACTTC.

The chain carries TRBV9 and TRBJ2-1; D uncertain. The germline V gene encodes CDR1 SGDLS and CDR2 YYNGEE. V was shortened by 3 bases and J by 8 bases, with 21 bases between the two germline ends. CDR3 length: 16 amino acids. The DNA of the CDR3 is TGTGCCAGCAGCGGGCTAAGAAGTCCAGACTTCGATGAGCAGTTCTTC. Amino acid sequence: CASSGLRSPDFDEQFF.

The chain uses TRBV11-2 and TRBJ2-1, with 8 bases that match TRBD1. Trimming cost V 4 bases and J 9 bases; bases outside gene matches: 11. The CDR3 spans 15 residues. The germline gives CDR1 SGHAT, CDR2 FQNNGV. The CDR3 DNA sequence: TGTGCCAGCAGCTCCGACAGGGGCGGAGGGGGTGAGCAGTTCTTC. Its translation is CASSSDRGGGGEQFF.

This chain connects TRBV27 to TRBJ2-1; D uncertain. V lost 6 bases to trimming and J lost 4 bases, with 10 bases between them. Germline values: CDR1 MNHEY, CDR2 SMNVEV (reference sequence). CDR3 length equals 13 residues. The CDR3 DNA sequence: TGTGCCAGCAGCCCCTCTCAATACAATGAGCAGTTCTTC. This translates into CASSPSQYNEQFF.

A few counts support this clone. The chain uses TRBV29-1 and TRBJ2-1; 9 nucleotides align to TRBD2. CDR3 length: 13 residues. Per germline, CDR1 SQVTM and CDR2 ANQGSEA. V was pared by 7 bases and J by 8 bases, with 9 bases of the junction left unmatched. The CDR3 reads CSDRASGNYEQFF. The DNA of the CDR3 is TGCAGCGACCGTGCTAGCGGGAACTATGAGCAGTTCTTC.

The chain carries TRBV7-8 and TRBJ1-3; no clear D. The CDR3 sequence is 16 residues long. The germline V gene encodes CDR1 SGHVS and CDR2 FQNEAQ. V gave up 3 bases and J gave up 0 bases, with 12 bases separating them. In nucleotides, the CDR3 is TGTGCCAGCAGCTTTTCTCCCGGGTTCTCTGGAAACACCATATATTTT. Amino acids: CASSFSPGFSGNTIYF.

This clone was counted once. The DNA of the CDR3 is TGTGCCAGCATCGGATACGGGAGGTACAATGAGCAGTTCTTC. It codes for CASIGYGRYNEQFF. The chain employs TRBV28 and TRBJ2-1, with 7 bases identical to TRBD2. V lost 7 bases to trimming and J lost 4 bases; unmatched junction nucleotides: 7. Germline V CDR1 and CDR2: MDHEN, SYDVKM. The CDR3 runs to 14 residues.

The J gene is TRBJ2-7, the V gene TRBV11-2; tentative D call: TRBD1 (5 bases). The CDR3 runs to 15 residues. Germline-derived CDR1 and CDR2 are SGHAT and FQNNGV. V was trimmed by 3 bases and J by 4 bases, leaving 16 bases between them. The CDR3 nucleotides read TGTGCCAGCAGCTTTACAGGACCCGCCCCGTACGAGCAGTACTTC. It encodes CASSFTGPAPYEQYF.

The J gene is TRBJ2-2, the V gene TRBV6-5; 7 nucleotides match TRBD1. CDR1 is MNHEY, CDR2 SVGAGI, per germline. V gave up 4 bases and J gave up 4 bases; unmatched junction bases: 9. The length of the CDR3 is 16 residues. CDR3 in DNA: TGTGCCAGCAGTTCAACTACAGGGGAAGGCACCGGGGAGCTGTTTTTT. It encodes CASSSTTGEGTGELFF.

This clone was found a few times. This chain connects TRBV5-1 to TRBJ2-7, with D perhaps being TRBD1 or TRBD2 (5 bases each). Trimming took 1 base from V and 5 from J, leaving 13 bases between them. The CDR3 runs 14 residues. Per germline, CDR1 SGHRS and CDR2 YFSETQ. Here the CDR3 reads CASSLYVGDHEQYF. In DNA form, the CDR3 reads TGCGCCAGCAGCTTGTACGTGGGGGATCACGAGCAGTACTTC. Full variable domain (remainder filled in from reference TRBV5-1 and TRBJ2-7): KAGVTQTPRYLIKTRGQQVTLSCSPISGHRSVSWYQQTPGQGLQFLFEYFSETQRNKGNFPGRFSGRQFSNSRSEMNVSTLELGDSALYLCASSLYVGDHEQYFGPGTRLTVT.

This sequence joins TRBV7-6 and TRBJ2-7; TRBD1 matches at 9 bases. The CDR3 contains 15 residues. Trimming at V came to 5 bases and at J to 0 bases, leaving 5 bases not matched to a gene. CDR1 and CDR2 (germline): SGHVS, FNYEAQ. CDR3 DNA sequence: TGTGCCAGCAGCCCGGGACAGGGCACCTCCTACGAGCAGTACTTC. The encoded protein is CASSPGQGTSYEQYF. Full variable domain (remainder filled in from reference TRBV7-6 and TRBJ2-7): GAGVSQSPRYKVTKRGQDVALRCDPISGHVSLYWYRQALGQGPEFLTYFNYEAQQDKSGLPNDRFSAERPEGSISTLTIQRTEQRDSAMYRCASSPGQGTSYEQYFGPGTRLTVT.

The chain is built from TRBV6-5 and TRBJ2-1, with 10 bases identical to TRBD1. V shed 6 bases and J 5 bases; nucleotides not matched to a gene: 4. The CDR3 loop spans 14 amino acids. CDR1 is MNHEY, CDR2 SVGAGI, per germline. The CDR3, as DNA: TGTGCCAGCAGGCGACAGGGGGCGCACAATGAGCAGTTCTTC. This gives the protein CASRRQGAHNEQFF.

V is TRBV28 and J is TRBJ2-7; 7 nucleotides line up with TRBD1. CDR3 size: 14 residues. Germline V lookup: CDR1 MDHEN, CDR2 SYDVKM. The J segment lost 8 bases and the V segment lost 4 bases, leaving 11 bases of the junction unmatched. CDR3 in DNA: TGTGCCAGCAGTTCTCGGGACAGCCGAACGAAGCAGTACTTC. Its protein product is CASSSRDSRTKQYF.

The J gene is TRBJ2-2, the V gene TRBV5-6; TRBD2 matches 12 bases. The CDR3 sequence is 17 residues long. After removal of 1 base from V and 7 bases from J, the junction contained 8 bases not matched to a gene. Germline V lookup: CDR1 SGHDT, CDR2 YYEEEE. CDR3 in DNA: TGTGCCAGCAGCTTGACCGGACTAGCGGGAAGGGTCGGGGAGCTGTTTTTT. Its translation: CASSLTGLAGRVGELFF.

This chain links TRBV10-2 with TRBJ2-5, with D uncertain. The CDR3 totals 14 residues. V was trimmed by 4 bases and J by 4 bases, leaving 13 bases between them. Germline CDR1 and CDR2: WSHSY and SAAADI. CDR3 region: CASSVSSPGETQYF. The DNA for the CDR3 is TGCGCCAGCAGTGTATCCAGTCCGGGAGAGACCCAGTACTTC.

This chain joins TRBV11-2 and TRBJ2-5; D is ambiguous. This CDR3 has 15 residues. The V end lost 6 bases, the J end lost 4 bases, and 18 bases lay between the germline ends. Germline CDR1 is SGHAT and CDR2 is FQNNGV. In DNA, the CDR3 is TGTGCCAGCAGGCCTACCCTGTCCCTGGCAGAGACCCAGTACTTC. It yields the protein CASRPTLSLAETQYF.

CDR3 protein: CASSLEQYTSTDTQYF. For the CDR3, the DNA is TGTGCCAGCAGCTTAGAACAGTATACTAGCACAGATACGCAGTATTTT. J is TRBJ2-3 and V is TRBV11-1, with D hard to call. Trimming left V 1 base short and J 0 bases short, with 11 bases between. Germline CDR1 reads SGHAT; CDR2 reads FQDESV (reference sequence). This CDR3 spans 16 amino acids. The full variable domain, completed using reference TRBV11-1 and TRBJ2-3, is EAEVAQSPRYKITEKSQAVAFWCDPISGHATLYWYRQILGQGPELLVQFQDESVVDDSQLPKDRFSAERLKGVDSTLKIQPAELGDSAMYLCASSLEQYTSTDTQYFGPGTRLTVL.

The rearrangement uses TRBV29-1 and TRBJ2-7; 12 nucleotides agree with TRBD2. This CDR3 is built from 16 residues. The V and J ends lost 1 base and 3 bases, in that order; junction bases with no gene match: 7. Germline CDR1 reads SQVTM; CDR2 reads ANQGSEA. CDR3: CSVEGLAGAMSYEQYF. CDR3 bases: TGCAGCGTTGAAGGACTAGCGGGAGCCATGAGCTACGAGCAGTACTTC.

This rearrangement joins TRBV6-5 to TRBJ1-1; unclear D gene. The CDR3 is made up of 13 amino acids. Germline CDR1 and CDR2: MNHEY and SVGAGI. V dropped 6 bases and J dropped 1 base, with 9 bases sitting between them. This chain's CDR3 is CASSHRGNTEAFF. The DNA for the CDR3 is TGTGCCAGCAGCCACCGGGGGAACACTGAAGCTTTCTTT.

The chain links TRBV27 to TRBJ1-5, with TRBD1 as a possible D gene (6 bases). Germline V gene lookup returns CDR1 MNHEY and CDR2 SMNVEV (reference sequence). This CDR3 comprises 15 residues. With 6 bases removed from V and 2 bases from J, the gap between germline ends came to 14 bases. The CDR3, as DNA: TGTGCCAGCAGCTCCACGGAGGGGGGCAATCAGCCCCAGCATTTT. This translates into CASSSTEGGNQPQHF.

On this clone itself: The same CDR3 can be traced to other DNA sequences in this sample. The chain links TRBV9 to TRBJ2-3, with TRBD1 as a possible D gene (6 bases). The germline V and J ends were trimmed by 2 bases and 6 bases, with 10 bases remaining between them. Germline CDR1 and CDR2: SGDLS and YYNGEE. There are 13 residues in the CDR3. CDR3 amino acids: CASSVTGTDTQYF. The CDR3 DNA reads as TGTGCCAGCAGCGTGACAGGTACGGATACGCAGTATTTT.

V usage is TRBV19 and J usage is TRBJ2-1; TRBD2 aligns across 8 bases. Trimming removed 4 bases from V and 4 bases from J; junction bases left unmatched: 3. Germline lookup yields CDR1 LNHDA and CDR2 SQIVND (reference sequence). The CDR3 has 14 amino acids. CDR3 coding DNA: TGTGCCAGTAGTAATCGACTAGCGTACAATGAGCAGTTCTTC. Amino acid sequence: CASSNRLAYNEQFF.

The chain has TRBV11-2 and TRBJ2-7; unclear D gene. Per the germline V gene, CDR1 is SGHAT and CDR2 is FQNNGV. The CDR3 contains 14 residues. V was trimmed by 5 bases and J by 2 bases, leaving 13 bases between them. CDR3 in amino acids: CASSSGPITYEQYF. The CDR3 DNA sequence: TGTGCCAGCAGCAGTGGACCCATAACCTACGAGCAGTACTTC.

The chain employs TRBV15 and TRBJ2-7; no firm D call. V was cut by 3 bases and J by 6 bases, with 12 bases left in between. Looked up from germline, CDR1 is LNHNV and CDR2 is YYDKDF (reference sequence). The CDR3 length is 13 residues. CDR3 residues: CATSSLRLAEQYF. The CDR3 DNA reads as TGTGCCACCAGCAGCCTACGATTGGCCGAGCAGTACTTC.